The source of this T cell receptor beta chain is a study of cytomegalovirus exposure and HLA in healthy donors (dated by TCRdb to 2017 to 2019). In the study overall: According to an earlier analysis of several hundred of the donors, 150 million to 200 million T cells yielded some 120 million unique TCR beta sequences and roughly 280 Gb of sequence data. A later analysis re-analyzed previously published TCR beta repertoires from approximately 670 donors and added high-resolution HLA genotyping to study TCR occurrence patterns. The T cell repertoires of around 670 subjects were profiled by immunosequencing and related to cytomegalovirus serostatus. Donor age, sex, ethnicity and CMV serostatus were compiled together with the repertoire data. To predict cytomegalovirus infection status, the study brought together high-throughput TCR immunosequencing, statistical association of individual TCRs with disease status, and machine learning. Typing coverage differed by locus: A, B, C, DRB1 and DQB1 were typed in roughly 620-630 donors, DQA1 in 522, DPA1 in 600 to 610, and DPB1 in roughly 470. To decide whether each TCR beta V gene segment behaved as functional or pseudogenic, an earlier analysis of some 570 of the donors relied on high-throughput TCR beta sequencing. The aim of the study was to test whether cataloging public T cell receptors could identify signatures of past pathogen exposure. HLA typing included class I and class II loci at four-digit resolution. Among a few hundred genotyped donors of the cohort, an average of around 240,000 unique TCR beta nucleotide sequences were sequenced per donor, 15% to 20% of them non-productive. A later genetic analysis took genome-wide SNP genotypes for about 55% of the roughly 700 donors and used that subset as a discovery cohort. Approximately 310 gigabases of sequencing data and tens of millions of unique TCR sequences were included in an early release covering over 600 HLA-typed donors. All discovery cohort repertoires had been generated on a single sequencing platform. A handful of DR-DQ haplotypes were handled as single units for association and clustering because linkage in the cohort was strong. The later analysis used no new phenotypic data to find candidate immune exposures, relying instead on TCR beta sequences and their occurrence across donors. Besides the first cohort of approximately 710 subjects, a separate validation cohort made up of 90 to 150 different subjects was used. Among the approximately 400 genotyped donors, under 90% belonged to the genetic ancestry cluster associated with self-reported Caucasian donors. Overall results and qualifications from the work: A further reported finding was that TCR beta sequences accurately predicted the HLA-A and HLA-B alleles for most subjects in the first cohort. The 87-base-pair reads could not distinguish some IMGT-functional V segments, including TRBV6-2 and TRBV6-3, so those segments were excluded. According to a later analysis, most CMV-associated TCR beta chains appeared to be HLA-restricted, and the HLA associations seemed to be driven largely by CMV exposure. In a later analysis, TCR association rates were found to vary across HLA loci, with the most associated TCRs seen for DRB1 alleles and the fewest for HLA-C alleles. Correlated functional status among segregating V segments might reflect linkage disequilibrium, but an unknown experimental factor could not be ruled out. Immune exposure information for the cohort was limited to CMV serostatus. The study listed 164 TCR beta chains as associated with cytomegalovirus. A few of the identified cytomegalovirus-associated TCR beta chains were confirmed in vitro to be specific for cytomegalovirus antigens. About 17 rarely observed V segments, including chromosome 9 orphons, were excluded from the earlier analysis of approximately 600 of the donors because counts were too low. Only TCR beta chains were sequenced in this cohort, and the absence of alpha or paired-chain data limited detectable features. According to the authors, the approach could potentially be generalized to other disease states and immunological phenotypes. Cytomegalovirus status was reported to be diagnosed by the classifier with high specificity and sensitivity in both the original and validation cohorts. Strong co-occurrence of HLA alleles, especially DR and DQ, made assigning TCR associations to individual alleles difficult. A later analysis found that HLA-associated TCR beta chains were more clonally expanded and had lower generation probabilities than equally common non-associated chains. In a later analysis, 16,951 TCR beta sequences were associated with specific HLA alleles at a false discovery rate of 0.05. An earlier analysis of some 590 of the donors showed that most TCR beta V segments appeared in productive rearrangements either about 87% or about 30% of the time, which broadly matched IMGT annotations. In a later genetic analysis, a missense DCLRE1C variant was associated with V-gene and J-gene trimming of TCR beta chains, and the association was replicated in an independent cohort. Because some donors lacked HLA typing at each locus, the association tests relied only on the typed subset. The sequencing pipeline was judged likely to have produced a cluster of highly shared sequence variants as a technical artifact. According to a later analysis, parvovirus B19, influenza, CMV and Epstein-Barr virus appeared linked to several top co-occurrence clusters. In a later genetic analysis, fewer N-insertions in productive TCRs were reported among donors in an Asian-associated ancestry cluster than the approximately 710-donor mean. Across donors, most TCR sequences were observed very rarely, whereas some public TCRs were present in many individuals. The presence/absence analyses assumed that sequencing depth was roughly uniform across donors, and that assumption may not be true.

The library was generated by the immunoSEQ multiplex PCR assay. A mixture of 60 forward primers for TCR Vbeta segments and 13 reverse primers for TCR Jbeta segments was used in the multiplex PCR. The CDR3 region of rearranged TCR beta genes was amplified from genomic DNA by a multiplex PCR assay. Amplified TCR beta libraries were sequenced as 87-base-pair reads on the Illumina HiSeq System. The original methods were these. A later analysis counted approximately 84 million unique TCR beta chains across the 550 to 800 repertoires, and some 12 million of these chains were shared by at least two donors. A nearest-neighbor algorithm error-corrected the raw reads and collapsed the reads into unique sequences, merging closely related sequences to remove PCR and sequencing errors. To assign V, D and J gene segments, CDR3 sequences were aligned to IMGT reference sequences. Each retained sequence needed at least a six-nucleotide match to both a V gene segment and a J gene segment. Rearrangements were classified as productive when the CDR3 lacked stop codons and remained in frame with V and J, and all other rearrangements were classified as non-productive. Following IMGT convention, CDR3 was defined as the stretch from the second conserved V-encoded cysteine to the conserved J-encoded phenylalanine. Sequences without an unambiguous match to a single V gene segment were excluded from the earlier analysis of a few hundred of the donors. An earlier analysis of 500 to 600 of the donors classified V segments as functional when productive rearrangements were above 56.7% and as segregating when the standard deviation between donors was above 5%. A statistical classification framework was developed to diagnose cytomegalovirus status using the catalog of TCR beta chain sequences. A later analysis assigned V and J genes by comparing TCR nucleotide sequences with IMGT/GENE-DB human TR gene sequences. Using the TCRdist pipeline, a later analysis assigned CDR3 sequences along with most-parsimonious VDJ recombination scenarios. A later analysis defined each TCR beta chain by its CDR3 amino acid sequence plus V-gene family, and excluded reads lacking a unique V-gene family. As a way to deal with suspected cross-contamination and a sequencing artifact, a later analysis dropped 450 to 700 nucleotide sequences that were highly shared and had low generation probability. A later analysis calculated a clonal expansion index for each public chain from normalized within-repertoire ranks of inferred template counts. Generation probabilities in a later analysis came from a VDJ recombination model fitted to out-of-frame rearrangements, and those results were checked against IGoR. Hypergeometric tests were used in a later analysis to score TCR-TCR, TCR-HLA and TCR-CMV co-occurrence, with a repertoire-size bias correction applied to the TCR pairs. In a later analysis, false discovery rates were estimated by permuting HLA or CMV assignments 20 times. In a later analysis, co-occurring TCRs were grouped using DBSCAN, and TCRdist sequence similarity was added for clustering within HLA-allele-positive subsets. Co-occurrence clustering excluded repertoires with fewer than 30,000 or more than 120,000 public chains, plus five with anomalous nucleotide sharing. TCRdb took over this immuneACCESS table, retaining in-frame rearrangements with V and J assigned. Such tables are incomplete; in checked studies, under half of the missing clones stem from an unresolved V gene, and the remainder is unexplained. That table furnishes V, J and clone size, whereas the DNA furnished D and trimming. The sample's own table lists 150,000 or so clones. The ten top clones hold 1.5% to 2% of the sample.

The cohort was made up of 500 to 850 healthy bone marrow donors. All cohort members were sampled while nominally healthy, although unrecorded immune exposures were likely present. The donor tested CMV seronegative, placing the donor among the roughly 400 seronegative members of the cohort. Each donor provided a peripheral blood sample, and peripheral blood mononuclear cells were used for TCR beta sequencing. Genomic DNA extraction from the blood cell samples was performed with the Qiagen DNeasy Blood Extraction Kit. V and J are trimmed by 3 bases and 3 bases, and the gene matches miss 4 bases of the junction. The germline V gene (reference sequence) gives CDR1 as LNHDA and CDR2 as SQIVND. The CDR3 runs 14 amino acids, cysteine and phenylalanine included. Left in the record is the CDR3 DNA by itself, 42 bases read in frame from the first base. As concerns this clone: Its antigen is still unknown.

This sequence originates from a woman aged 45-65 years in good health and CMV-seronegative. Material for sequencing was PBMCs. The V and J genes are TRBV19 and TRBJ1-1, with 7 bases in between that match TRBD1. The CDR3 protein sequence reads: CASSIDRADTEAFF. The bases are TGTGCCAGTAGTATCGACAGGGCAGACACTGAAGCTTTCTTT.